A selection of T cell receptor beta chains follows, all from one sample in a study of metastatic and nonmetastatic thyroid tumors. From the PCR reads, TCRdb re-called clones with MiXCR. The sample lists 7,000 to 9,500 clones, about 32% occurring once. The material sequenced was tumor tissue. Receptor source: a female donor with papillary thyroid cancer or a benign thyroid nodule (not recorded which). Some clones in this sample may be carry-over from other donors' samples. The CDR3 runs from the conserved cysteine through the conserved F or W. A D gene is named only where the DNA matches it firmly. For some rows the clone size is stated as once, few or many, or as a class when expanded; others skip it.

CDR3: CSGYETDTQYF
DNA: TGCAGTGGTTATGAAACAGATACGCAGTATTTT
V: TRBV20-1
D: .
J: TRBJ2-3
size: .

CDR3: CASRGGMTLYEQYF
DNA: TGTGCCTCACGGGGGGGAATGACGCTTTACGAGCAGTACTTC
V: TRBV2
D: TRBD2
J: TRBJ2-7
size: .

CDR3: CASSIQGAATEAFF
DNA: TGTGCCAGCAGCATACAGGGAGCGGCCACTGAAGCTTTCTTT
V: TRBV11-2
D: .
J: TRBJ1-1
size: .

CDR3: CASSPRTGVPEQPQHF
DNA: TGTGCCAGCAGTCCCAGGACAGGGGTCCCTGAACAGCCCCAGCATTTT
V: TRBV2
D: TRBD1
J: TRBJ1-5
size: .

CDR3: CASRTSGRLNEQFF
DNA: TGTGCCAGCCGGACTAGCGGGAGGCTCAATGAGCAGTTCTTC
V: TRBV6-1
D: TRBD2
J: TRBJ2-1
size: few

CDR3: CASSADSVTYGYTF
DNA: TGCGCCAGCAGCGCAGACAGCGTAACCTATGGCTACACCTTC
V: TRBV5-1
D: .
J: TRBJ1-2
size: .

CDR3: CASSLSTGVAFF
DNA: TGCGCCAGCAGCCTAAGTACGGGAGTAGCTTTCTTT
V: TRBV5-1
D: .
J: TRBJ1-1
size: once

CDR3: CAGSPGTSGNTIYF
DNA: TGTGCCGGCAGCCCGGGGACCTCTGGAAACACCATATATTTT
V: TRBV9
D: .
J: TRBJ1-3
size: many

CDR3: CASSWENTGELFF
DNA: TGTGCCAGCAGTTGGGAGAACACCGGGGAGCTGTTTTTT
V: TRBV6-5
D: .
J: TRBJ2-2
size: .

CDR3: CASSYPGLWNTEAFF
DNA: TGTGCCAGCAGTTACCCGGGACTCTGGAACACTGAAGCTTTCTTT
V: TRBV6-2/TRBV6-3
D: .
J: TRBJ1-1
size: .

CDR3: CASSLVRGTGELFF
DNA: TGCGCCAGCAGCTTGGTGCGAGGAACCGGGGAGCTGTTTTTT
V: TRBV5-1
D: .
J: TRBJ2-2
size: .

CDR3: CASSGPGQGRKDTQYF
DNA: TGTGCCAGTAGTGGACCGGGACAGGGGAGAAAAGATACGCAGTATTTT
V: TRBV19
D: TRBD1
J: TRBJ2-3
size: medium-sized

CDR3: CASNPEGQGARELFF
DNA: TGCGCCAGCAACCCTGAGGGACAGGGGGCAAGGGAGCTGTTTTTT
V: TRBV4-1
D: TRBD1
J: TRBJ2-2
size: large

CDR3: CAISESYRSNYGYTF
DNA: TGTGCCATCAGTGAGTCGTACAGGTCAAACTATGGCTACACCTTC
V: TRBV10-3
D: .
J: TRBJ1-2
size: medium-sized

CDR3: CASSSPPQGAYNSPLHF
DNA: TGTGCCAGCAGCTCCCCGCCGCAGGGAGCCTATAATTCACCCCTCCACTTT
V: TRBV7-2
D: .
J: TRBJ1-6
size: medium-sized

CDR3: CSARDPEGLGSEQYF
DNA: TGCAGTGCTAGAGACCCCGAGGGTCTGGGGAGTGAGCAGTACTTC
V: TRBV20-1
D: .
J: TRBJ2-7
size: large